The TCR beta chain under discussion was sequenced for a study of blood T cell repertoires in COVID-19. Researchers sorted participants into cohorts using their self-reported clinical history. Libraries were prepared by immunoSEQ multiplex PCR; TCRdb keeps only in-frame clonotypes and omits some of them. Of about 400,000 clones listed, approximately 89% are singletons. This CDR3 region has 16 residues. After removal of 5 bases from V and 6 bases from J, the junction contained 13 bases not matched to a gene. Germline CDR1 SGHAT, CDR2 FQNNGV. The chain is built from TRBV11-2 and TRBJ2-5; 9 bases align to TRBD2. The sample comprised PBMCs or T cells enriched from blood (not recorded which). This clonotype was obtained from a woman aged 25 to 39 who had recovered from COVID-19. CDR3 in amino acids: CASSPLAGTSLQTQYF. The DNA of the CDR3 is TGTGCCAGCAGCCCCCTAGCCGGGACTAGCTTGCAGACCCAGTACTTC.